This T cell receptor beta chain originates from a study of identical twins. Trimming removed 5 bases at V and 2 bases at J, with 6 bases between. Germline CDR1 reads SGHVS; CDR2 reads FQNEAQ. This CDR3 contains 13 residues. Study conclusions and caveats: Out-of-frame alpha sequences shared between twins exhibited an excess of low generation probability. These conclusions were based on statistical analysis (cross-sectional, not following the same donors). There is a chance that invariant MAIT and iNKT cells partially muddied zero-insertion analyses.

This clonotype was counted many times. The antigen is not known. TCRdb re-analysed the 5' RACE reads in MiXCR, keeping a single row per CDR3 protein. The sample includes about 200,000 distinct CDR3 sequences, roughly a tenth of them seen just once. The sequenced sample was memory T cells sorted from blood. The sequence came from a man between 45 and 60 years old in good health. This chain joins TRBV7-8 and TRBJ2-2; D remains ambiguous. CDR3 bases: TGTGCCAGCAGCACAATTAACACCGGGGAGCTGTTTTTT. Its protein product is CASSTINTGELFF.